The following is a T cell receptor beta chain sequence with its context. Its matching antigen is unknown. This sample stems from a study of shared clonotypes between healthy human individuals. Across the whole study: Three plates were used per donor for CD4 naive, three for CD4 memory, two for CD8 naive and one for CD8 memory.

Germline V gives CDR1 SSHAT, CDR2 FNYEAQ (reference sequence). The CDR3 runs 13 residues. Measured with immunoSEQ multiplex PCR; TCRdb has only the in-frame clones, and not every one. In the table there are around 550,000 clones, 90% to 95% of which are singletons. Only CD45RO-negative cells positively selected for CCR7 counted as naive CD8 cells, so terminally differentiated effector memory CD45RA+ cells were excluded. Donors were healthy HIV-negative adults without recently reported acute infections or vaccinations. The donors were all Caucasian adults (living in Nashville, Tennessee). Study conclusions and caveats: The small donor group covered limited genetic and exposure diversity.

The rearrangement links TRBV7-7 to TRBJ2-5; 7 bases agree with TRBD1. The J call may be in error: the DNA end matches TRBJ2-7 better. The specimen was naive CD8+ T cells sorted from blood. This clonotype was sampled from a woman aged 25 to 45 in good health. In DNA, the CDR3 is TGTGCCAGCAGCGCAGGGACAGCCTACGAGCAGTACTTC. Translated, it gives CASSAGTAYEQYF.